Included here is one T cell receptor beta chain sequence, with context. This entry belongs to a study of type 1 regulatory T cells. Study-level information: This in vitro CD4 product, T-allo10, is enriched for Tr1 cells and alloantigen-specific.

Trimming shortened V by 1 base and J by 2 bases, and 7 bases separated the two germline ends. The CDR3 is 14 amino acids. The germline CDR1 and CDR2 sequences are SGHTA and FQGNSA. TCRdb reprocessed the reads with MiXCR, giving one entry per CDR3 protein. The sample holds some 90,000 distinct CDR3 sequences, 30% to 35% seen once. The receptor comes from a human donor in good health. The sequenced material came from CD4+ T cells, either the whole sample or a sorted fraction (not recorded which). The chain links TRBV7-2 to TRBJ2-3; D gene unclear. The CDR3 coding sequence is TGTGCCAGCAGCTTAGACCGAACCACAGATACGCAGTATTTT. Translated, it gives CASSLDRTTDTQYF. Supplemented by reference TRBV7-2 and TRBJ2-3, the full variable domain reads GAGVSQSPSNKVTEKGKDVELRCDPISGHTALYWYRQSLGQGLEFLIYFQGNSAPDKSGLPSDRFSAERTGGSVSTLTIQRTQQEDSAVYLCASSLDRTTDTQYFGPGTRLTVL.